This entry lists 4 T cell receptor beta chains sequenced from one sample in a study of T cell repertoires in cytomegalovirus infection. From the reads, TCRdb called clonotypes with MiXCR, one entry per CDR3 protein. This table has some 400,000 distinct CDR3 sequences, around 18% appearing once. Sequenced input: PBMCs. These receptors were collected from a human donor in good health (CMV status not recorded). Some clones in this sample may be carry-over from other donors' samples.

The J gene is TRBJ2-1, the V gene TRBV7-9; D might be TRBD2 (6 bases). V lost 5 bases, J lost 2 bases, and 19 bases lay in between. From germline, CDR1 is SEHNR and CDR2 FQNEAQ (reference sequence). There are 17 residues in the CDR3. In DNA form, the CDR3 reads TGTGCCAGCAGCGATCGGGGGACGGCAAGTCCCTACAATGAGCAGTTCTTC. As protein: CASSDRGTASPYNEQFF.

In its sample, this clonotype was seen many times. The CDR3 spells CASSPSSGRTGELFF. In DNA, the CDR3 is TGTGCCAGCAGCCCATCTAGCGGGAGAACCGGGGAGCTGTTTTTT. This rearrangement joins TRBV7-2 to TRBJ2-2; 10 nucleotides line up with TRBD2. Germline-derived CDR1 and CDR2 are SGHTA and FQGNSA. The CDR3 has 15 amino acids. Trimming at V came to 5 bases and at J to 5 bases, leaving 5 bases not matched to a gene.

This clonotype was seen many times. This chain links TRBV4-1 with TRBJ2-1; the D gene is possibly TRBD2 (6 bases). CDR3 length: 17 amino acids. The V gene lost 1 base and the J gene lost 2 bases, with 15 bases spanning the gap. Germline V gene lookup returns CDR1 MGHRA and CDR2 YSYEKL. The CDR3: CASSQGGRGWTYNEQFF. In DNA, the CDR3 is TGCGCCAGCAGCCAAGGTGGGCGGGGTTGGACCTACAATGAGCAGTTCTTC.

This clonotype was counted a single time. V and J are TRBV19 and TRBJ2-3; 8 bases match TRBD1. V was pared by 3 bases and J by 6 bases, with 14 bases of the junction left unmatched. The CDR3 has 17 residues. Germline CDR1 reads LNHDA; CDR2 reads SQIVND (reference sequence). CDR3 coding DNA: TGTGCCAGTAGTATCGCAGCCGGGACAGGTTTAGGCGATACGCAGTATTTT. Translation: CASSIAAGTGLGDTQYF.